The clone carrying this T cell receptor (beta chain) occurred once. The entry originates in a study of blood T cell repertoires in COVID-19. About the research overall: Sites in the United States, Italy and Spain provided acute and convalescent COVID-19 samples. T cells, B-cell-depleted T cells, or PBMCs supplied cDNA or gDNA.

The Seattle site enrolled patients during active infection and followed them longitudinally. Original processing notes: Quantification of nucleated cells was approximated via reference gene primer amplification. This table comes from immunoSEQ multiplex PCR, and its TCRdb copy is limited to in-frame clones, with some not included. V and J calls and clone size are copied from that table; D and trimming were computed from the DNA. In the table there are about 97,000 clones, roughly 92% of which are singletons. The sequence came from a woman aged 45-65 years with COVID-19, enrolled during active disease. The sequenced material came from peripheral blood.

DNA of the CDR3: TGTGCCAGCAGCTTCGTGGGGGCAGGGGATACGCAGTATTTT. Translated: CASSFVGAGDTQYF. The chain is built from TRBV7-2 and TRBJ2-3; tentative D call: TRBD1 (6 bases). V shed 3 bases and J shed 6 bases, with 13 bases lying between them. This CDR3 is 14 amino acids long. Germline V gene lookup returns CDR1 SGHTA and CDR2 FQGNSA.